This TCR beta chain was identified in a study of patients and donors after allogeneic stem cell transplantation (TCRdb year 2020). Comment on this clonotype: Its antigen is unknown. No base quality values were provided; no much bigger clone lies one nucleotide off.

The library was prepared using RT-PCR. The sequencer listed for this sample is NextSeq 550. The public reads were reprocessed in TCRdb via fastp at Q25 and MiXCR, keeping in-frame beta chains. Rows are unified per CDR3 protein, each entry keeping the most common DNA and genes. For this sample there are approximately 220,000 distinct CDR3 sequences; about 38% appear just once. About 9.9% of the sample lies in the top ten. This sequence originates from a human donor who was either an allogeneic HSCT recipient or a stem cell or donor lymphocyte infusion donor (not recorded which). It is not recorded whose cells these are; they may come from a transplant donor. Sequenced material: blood, either unsorted or a sorted T cell fraction (not recorded which).

In nucleotide form, the sequence is TGTGCCAGCAGTTTAAGTTCCACTAATGAAAAACTGTTTTTT. Translation gives CASSLSSTNEKLFF. The rearrangement joined TRBV27 to TRBJ1-4, with no reliable assignment of the D segment. V drops 2 bases and J drops 2 bases, leaving 6 bases in between. As encoded in the germline V gene (reference sequence), CDR1 is MNHEY while CDR2 is SMNVEV. CDR3 length: 14 amino acids, cysteine to phenylalanine. Only the CDR3 portion is preserved as DNA: 42 bases, with reading frame beginning at the first base.